This T cell receptor beta chain came from a study of PD-1 blockade in mismatch repair-deficient tumors. Germline V gene sequence: CDR1 SGHRS, CDR2 YFSETQ. This CDR3 is 12 amino acids long. V was trimmed by 2 bases and J by 8 bases, leaving 10 bases between them. Libraries were prepared by immunoSEQ multiplex PCR; TCRdb keeps only in-frame clonotypes and omits some of them. This table has roughly 130,000 clones, about nine tenths appearing once. The material sequenced was peripheral blood, taken approximately 71 weeks after starting pembrolizumab. V is TRBV5-1 and J is TRBJ1-2; D may be TRBD1 (5 bases). The receptor comes from an adult with mismatch repair-deficient cancer. CDR3 sequence: CASSFGGGGYTF. The CDR3 DNA reads as TGCGCCAGCAGCTTCGGGGGAGGAGGCTACACCTTC.